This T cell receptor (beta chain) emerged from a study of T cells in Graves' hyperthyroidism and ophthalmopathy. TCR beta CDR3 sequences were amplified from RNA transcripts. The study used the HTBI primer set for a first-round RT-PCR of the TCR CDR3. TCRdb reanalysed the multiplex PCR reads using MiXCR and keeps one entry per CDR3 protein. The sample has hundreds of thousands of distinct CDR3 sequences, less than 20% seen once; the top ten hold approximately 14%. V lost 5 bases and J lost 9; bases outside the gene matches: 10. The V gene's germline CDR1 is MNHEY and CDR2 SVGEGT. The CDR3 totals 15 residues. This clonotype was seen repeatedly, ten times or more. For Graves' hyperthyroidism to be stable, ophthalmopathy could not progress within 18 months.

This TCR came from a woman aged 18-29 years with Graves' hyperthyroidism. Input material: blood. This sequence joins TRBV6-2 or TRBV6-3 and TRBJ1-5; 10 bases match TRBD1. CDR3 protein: CASSPGTGETRPQHF. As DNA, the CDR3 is TGTGCCAGCAGTCCCGGGACAGGGGAAACGCGGCCCCAGCATTTT.